These 32 T cell receptor beta chains originate from one sample sequenced in a study of T cell responses to AZD1222 COVID-19 vaccine. Clones were read by immunoSEQ multiplex PCR, and TCRdb kept only the in-frame ones, dropping some. This table holds 120,000 or so clones, roughly 92% found once. This sample comprised peripheral blood, obtained on day 0 of AZD1222 vaccination. These receptors all come from an adult in good health.

The V gene is TRBV5-4, the J gene TRBJ1-4; a weak D match, TRBD1 (5 bases). The CDR3 loop spans 16 amino acids. Looked up from germline, CDR1 is SGHNT and CDR2 is YYREEE (reference sequence). With 1 base removed from V and 0 bases from J, the gap between germline ends came to 10 bases. CDR3 sequence (DNA): TGTGCCAGCAGCTTGTTGCAGGGTGCAACTAATGAAAAACTGTTTTTT. Its protein is CASSLLQGATNEKLFF.

V gene TRBV6-5 combines with J gene TRBJ1-1; no definite D call. Germline V CDR1 and CDR2: MNHEY, SVGAGI. CDR3 length: 11 residues. Between the trimmed V and J ends, which lost 8 bases and 5 bases, there was a span of 9 bases. CDR3 DNA: TGTGCCAGCGGTTTCGTGACTGAAGCTTTCTTT. Protein product: CASGFVTEAFF.

V and J are TRBV28 and TRBJ1-4, with D hard to call. Trimming pared 4 bases from V and 5 bases from J, leaving 5 bases between. Germline CDR1 and CDR2: MDHEN and SYDVKM. This CDR3 spans 12 amino acids. The CDR3 loop is CASSSENEKLFF. The CDR3 DNA reads as TGTGCCAGCAGTTCAGAAAATGAAAAACTGTTTTTT.

The chain is built from TRBV19 and TRBJ1-5; D not certain. V gave up 3 bases and J gave up 3 bases, with 15 bases separating them. This CDR3 has 16 residues. Germline lookup yields CDR1 LNHDA and CDR2 SQIVND (reference sequence). CDR3 nucleotides: TGTGCCAGTAGTATGGCCGGAACCGGTAACAATCAGCCCCAGCATTTT. Translated, it gives CASSMAGTGNNQPQHF.

This chain joins TRBV10-2 and TRBJ2-3, with 7 nucleotides matching TRBD1. CDR3 length: 14 residues. From germline, CDR1 is WSHSY and CDR2 SAAADI. V trimming: 5 bases; J trimming: 5 bases; junction bases outside the gene matches: 7. CDR3 loop: CASSMQGDQDTQYF. DNA of the CDR3: TGCGCCAGCAGTATGCAGGGGGATCAAGATACGCAGTATTTT.

The chain has TRBV28 and TRBJ1-5; tentative D call: TRBD1 (6 bases). The germline gives CDR1 MDHEN, CDR2 SYDVKM. The V end lost 6 bases, the J end lost 3 bases, and 12 bases lay between the germline ends. The CDR3 is 14 amino acids. CDR3 sequence: CASRSGQINQPQHF. The CDR3 coding sequence is TGTGCCAGCAGGTCCGGACAGATCAATCAGCCCCAGCATTTT. Based on the CDR3 plus reference TRBV28 and TRBJ1-5, the full variable domain is DVKVTQSSRYLVKRTGEKVFLECVQDMDHENMFWYRQDPGLGLRLIYFSYDVKMKEKGDIPEGYSVSREKKERFSLILESASTNQTSMYLCASRSGQINQPQHFGDGTRLSIL.

J is TRBJ1-2 and V is TRBV3-1 (or the pseudogene TRBV3-2), with 7 bases that match TRBD1. V was clipped by 3 bases and J by 7 bases; unmatched bases: 5. The CDR3 loop spans 13 amino acids. Germline V gives CDR1 LGHDT, CDR2 YNNKEL (reference sequence). CDR3 nucleotides: TGTGCCAGCAGCCAGCACAGGGGCGGTGGCTACACCTTC. It specifies CASSQHRGGGYTF.

This chain connects TRBV28 to TRBJ2-7; D may be TRBD1 or TRBD2 (6 bases each). CDR1 MDHEN and CDR2 SYDVKM come from the germline V gene. This CDR3 has 16 amino acids. V was shortened by 9 bases and J by 0 bases, with 21 bases between the two germline ends. Here the CDR3 DNA reads TGTGCCAGTCATCCAGGCGGGACACCAACCTCCTACGAGCAGTACGTC. It specifies CASHPGGTPTSYEQYV.

The chain recombines TRBV7-9 with TRBJ1-1; no reliable D call. V lost 3 bases and J 1 base, leaving 12 bases between the germline ends. Germline CDR1 reads SEHNR; CDR2 reads FQNEAQ (reference sequence). This CDR3 spans 15 amino acids. The CDR3, as DNA: TGTGCCAGCAGCTTGCCCGCCATCAGGAACACTGAAGCTTTCTTT. Its translation is CASSLPAIRNTEAFF.

The chain carries TRBV14 and TRBJ2-2; no firm D call. Germline assignment: CDR1 SGHDN and CDR2 FVKESK. The CDR3 extends over 15 amino acids. V dropped 4 bases and J dropped 0 bases, with 9 bases sitting between them. CDR3 protein: CASSLRAPNTGELFF. In nucleotides, the CDR3 is TGTGCCAGCAGCCTAAGGGCGCCGAACACCGGGGAGCTGTTTTTT.

The J gene is TRBJ2-7, the V gene TRBV9, with D tentatively TRBD1 (5 bases). There are 14 residues in the CDR3. Deletions cut 0 bases from V and 7 bases from J, with 14 bases between. Looked up from germline, CDR1 is SGDLS and CDR2 is YYNGEE. The CDR3 loop reads CASSVATGSGEQYF. The CDR3 region has the DNA TGTGCCAGCAGCGTAGCTACCGGGTCAGGGGAGCAGTACTTC.

The V and J genes are TRBV19 and TRBJ2-3; 13 bases align to TRBD2. CDR3 length equals 17 residues. Germline V gene data show CDR1 as LNHDA and CDR2 as SQIVND (reference sequence). The J segment lost 3 bases and the V segment lost 4 bases, leaving 7 bases of the junction unmatched. The CDR3 DNA reads as TGTGCCAGTAGTAAGACAGGGGGACTAGCGGGAACAGATACGCAGTATTTT. Protein sequence: CASSKTGGLAGTDTQYF.

The chain couples TRBV7-2 to TRBJ2-1; D is perhaps TRBD2 (6 bases). Trimming shortened V by 2 bases and J by 4 bases, and 15 bases separated the two germline ends. Germline CDR1 is SGHTA and CDR2 is FQGNSA. This CDR3 is 16 amino acids long. CDR3 coding DNA: TGTGCCAGCAGCTTAAACCTAGCCGGGGGTTACAATGAGCAGTTCTTC. Translation: CASSLNLAGGYNEQFF.

The chain combines TRBV5-1 with TRBJ2-7, with D tentatively TRBD1 or TRBD2 (5 bases each). The CDR3 is 18 residues long. Germline V gene data show CDR1 as SGHRS and CDR2 as YFSETQ. V was clipped by 4 bases and J by 1 base, with 24 bases between them. The CDR3 DNA is TGCGCCAGCAGCGAGGGGTTGAAAGGGAGCGTGGGGTCCTACGAGCAGTACTTC. This encodes CASSEGLKGSVGSYEQYF.

The rearrangement links TRBV2 to TRBJ1-2; the D is unclear. Trimming cost V 8 bases and J 7 bases, with 8 bases left between them. Germline V gives CDR1 SNHLY, CDR2 FYNNEI. CDR3 size: 10 residues. In DNA form, the CDR3 reads TGTGCCAGCGCTCTGAGTGGCTACACCTTC. It codes for CASALSGYTF.

This chain connects TRBV5-1 to TRBJ1-4, with 7 bases aligning to TRBD1. Germline V gives CDR1 SGHRS, CDR2 YFSETQ. This CDR3 contains 15 residues. J was trimmed by 3 bases and V by 3 bases; bases with no gene match: 5. The CDR3 sequence is CASSSGGMANEKLFF. DNA of the CDR3: TGCGCCAGCAGCTCAGGGGGAATGGCTAATGAAAAACTGTTTTTT.

This chain links TRBV9 with TRBJ1-1; TRBD1 agrees at 7 bases. The CDR3 extends over 14 amino acids. The germline CDR1 and CDR2 sequences are SGDLS and YYNGEE. V lost 9 bases and J lost 0; bases outside the gene matches: 8. CDR3 loop: CAIRGRLMNTEAFF. The CDR3 nucleotides are TGTGCCATTAGGGGGCGCTTGATGAACACTGAAGCTTTCTTT.

This chain links TRBV6-5 with TRBJ1-2, with D perhaps TRBD1 (6 bases). Per the germline V gene, CDR1 is MNHEY and CDR2 is SVGAGI. The CDR3 covers 13 residues. Between the trimmed V and J ends, which lost 2 bases and 8 bases, there was a span of 12 bases. CDR3 amino acids: CASSYGQDSGYTF. CDR3 sequence (DNA): TGTGCCAGCAGTTACGGGCAGGACAGCGGCTACACCTTC.

The chain couples TRBV10-3 to TRBJ1-5, with 9 nucleotides matching TRBD1. V shed 6 bases, J shed 6 bases, and the junction held 6 bases outside the gene matches. Per germline, CDR1 ENHRY and CDR2 SYGVKD. This CDR3 is built from 14 residues. CDR3 bases: TGTGCCATCAGCACCGGGACAGGGATTCAGCCCCAGCATTTT. Its translation is CAISTGTGIQPQHF.

This clone was detected once. The gene calls are TRBV5-1 and TRBJ2-1; 7 positions agree with TRBD2. CDR1 and CDR2 (germline): SGHRS, YFSETQ. V was clipped by 7 bases and J by 5 bases; unmatched bases: 9. This CDR3 has 14 residues. The CDR3 nucleotides read TGCGCCAGCCGACCCGCGGGAGAGGACAATGAGCAGTTCTTC. The encoded protein is CASRPAGEDNEQFF.

With respect to this clone: Other nucleotide sequences from this sample produce the same CDR3. The V call is TRBV6-1, the J call TRBJ2-1; TRBD2 agrees at 7 bases. The CDR3 is made up of 14 amino acids. Germline assignment: CDR1 MNHNS and CDR2 SASEGT. V lost 0 bases and J lost 5; bases outside the gene matches: 1. The DNA for the CDR3 is TGTGCCAGCAGTGAAGCGGGAGGGCACAATGAGCAGTTCTTC. Protein sequence: CASSEAGGHNEQFF.

This chain joins TRBV2 and TRBJ1-6, with a weak D call TRBD1 (5 bases). The ends were cut back, 1 base at V and 7 bases at J, with 17 bases in the middle. The CDR3 is 17 residues long. Germline V gene data show CDR1 as SNHLY and CDR2 as FYNNEI. CDR3 in amino acids: CASSEDSKRKGNSPLHF. The CDR3 bases are TGTGCCAGCAGTGAAGATAGTAAGCGTAAGGGGAATTCACCCCTCCACTTT.

This chain joins TRBV27 and TRBJ1-5; 8 bases are a match to TRBD1. Germline-derived CDR1 and CDR2 are MNHEY and SMNVEV (reference sequence). The CDR3 is made up of 13 amino acids. V lost 5 bases and J lost 7; bases outside the gene matches: 4. CDR3 in amino acids: CASSGTGNQPQHF. The CDR3 coding sequence is TGTGCCAGCAGTGGGACAGGTAACCAGCCCCAGCATTTT.

The rearrangement uses TRBV30 and TRBJ2-1, with TRBD2 as a possible D gene (6 bases). This CDR3 comprises 12 residues. Germline-derived CDR1 and CDR2 are GTSNPN and SVGIG (reference sequence). V was cut by 3 bases and J by 6 bases, with 9 bases left in between. CDR3 DNA: TGTGCCTGGAGCCAAGCGGGCAATGAGCAGTTCTTC. It translates to CAWSQAGNEQFF.

The chain uses TRBV28 and TRBJ2-3; 7 bases match TRBD2. The germline V gene has CDR1 MDHEN and CDR2 SYDVKM. J gave up 3 bases and V 6 bases, and 12 bases lay outside the gene matches. The CDR3 loop spans 16 amino acids. The DNA of the CDR3 is TGTGCCAGCAGGGACACTAGCGCCCTACGGACAGATACGCAGTATTTT. It yields the protein CASRDTSALRTDTQYF.

This clone has a single count. The V and J genes are TRBV7-3 and TRBJ2-3; a weak D match, TRBD2 (7 bases). The ends were cut back, 5 bases at V and 6 bases at J, with 15 bases in the middle. CDR1 is SGHTA, CDR2 FQGTGA, per germline. This CDR3 is 14 amino acids long. CDR3 residues: CASSPGGPADTQYF. The CDR3 region has the DNA TGTGCCAGCAGCCCGGGGGGCCCGGCGGATACGCAGTATTTT.

The V and J genes are TRBV30 and TRBJ1-6, with a possible D match to TRBD1 (5 bases). V was clipped by 5 bases and J by 12 bases, with 17 bases between them. CDR3 length: 13 amino acids. Germline V gene lookup returns CDR1 GTSNPN and CDR2 SVGIG (reference sequence). The CDR3 DNA follows: TGTGCCTGGGACGACAAGGGGTCAGGACCCCTCCACTTT. Its protein is CAWDDKGSGPLHF.

This clone turned up a few times. The chain couples TRBV10-1 to TRBJ2-2; 9 bases fit TRBD2. CDR1 is WNHNN and CDR2 is SYGVQD in the germline V gene (reference sequence). The CDR3 has 15 amino acids. The trim removed 5 bases at V and 7 bases at J, leaving 8 bases unmatched. The CDR3 reads CASSTAGGRGGELFF. The CDR3, as DNA: TGCGCCAGCAGTACAGCGGGGGGCCGAGGCGGGGAGCTGTTTTTT.

The chain recombines TRBV5-6 with TRBJ2-7, with D possibly matching TRBD2 (5 bases). Between the trimmed V and J ends, which lost 4 bases and 3 bases, there was a span of 11 bases. This CDR3 comprises 13 residues. CDR1 and CDR2 (germline): SGHDT, YYEEEE. CDR3 loop: CASSPSGGYEQYV. The CDR3 nucleotides read TGTGCCAGCAGCCCCAGCGGAGGCTACGAGCAGTACGTC.

This chain connects TRBV6-5 to TRBJ1-1; D not resolved. The germline V gene encodes CDR1 MNHEY and CDR2 SVGAGI. The CDR3 length is 14 residues. V was shortened by 5 bases and J by 1 base, with 11 bases between the two germline ends. The CDR3 DNA reads TGTGCCAGCAGTATCCCCGGGAAGAACACTGAAGCTTTCTTT. Residues: CASSIPGKNTEAFF.

DNA of the CDR3: TGTGCCAGCAGCGTTGCAGGGTTTGGTACCTACAATGAGCAGTTCTTC. This encodes CASSVAGFGTYNEQFF. V gene TRBV9 combines with J gene TRBJ2-1, with TRBD1 as a possible D gene (5 bases). Trimming removed 2 bases from V and 2 bases from J, with 14 bases in between. This CDR3 region has 16 residues. Germline values: CDR1 SGDLS, CDR2 YYNGEE.

The chain employs TRBV2 and TRBJ2-1, with D perhaps assigned TRBD1 or TRBD2 (5 bases each). V gave up 4 bases and J gave up 3 bases, with 10 bases separating them. There are 14 residues in the CDR3. Germline lookup yields CDR1 SNHLY and CDR2 FYNNEI. The chain's CDR3 is CASSVGEFYNEQFF. DNA of the CDR3: TGTGCCAGCAGTGTGGGGGAATTCTACAATGAGCAGTTCTTC.